The 29 T cell receptor beta chains in this list originate from one sample, sequenced in a study of T cell responses to AZD1222 COVID-19 vaccine. The data were produced by immunoSEQ multiplex PCR, yet TCRdb's version contains in-frame clones alone and is incomplete. The sample includes some 130,000 clones, 80% to 90% of them seen just once. The specimen was peripheral blood, collected on day 0 of AZD1222 vaccination. These receptors originate from an adult in good health.

V usage is TRBV6-5 and J usage is TRBJ2-7; 7 nucleotides line up with TRBD1. Germline V gene data show CDR1 as MNHEY and CDR2 as SVGAGI. V trimming: 7 bases; J trimming: 2 bases; junction bases outside the gene matches: 2. The CDR3 totals 12 residues. CDR3 residues: CASITGAYEQYF. DNA of the CDR3: TGTGCCAGCATAACAGGGGCCTACGAGCAGTACTTC.

The genes are TRBV29-1 and TRBJ1-1, with 7 bases matching TRBD1. Germline trimming cut 6 bases from V and 0 bases from J; bases unmatched to any gene: 13. Germline assignment: CDR1 SQVTM and CDR2 ANQGSEA. The CDR3 extends over 16 amino acids. The CDR3 DNA is TGCAGCGTACAACAACCAGGGGGTCCCTTGAACACTGAAGCTTTCTTT. Amino acid sequence: CSVQQPGGPLNTEAFF. Full variable domain (missing parts from reference TRBV29-1 and TRBJ1-1): SAVISQKPSRDICQRGTSLTIQCQVDSQVTMMFWYRQQPGQSLTLIATANQGSEATYESGFVIDKFPISRPNLTFSTLTVSNMSPEDSSIYLCSVQQPGGPLNTEAFFGQGTRLTVV.

V usage is TRBV6-5 and J usage is TRBJ1-2, with 7 bases identical to TRBD1. Unmatched junction bases numbered 2, after V lost 5 bases and J lost 5 bases. Germline-derived CDR1 and CDR2 are MNHEY and SVGAGI. The CDR3 covers 12 residues. The CDR3 coding sequence is TGTGCCAGCAGTCCGACAGGGTATGGCTACACCTTC. Residues: CASSPTGYGYTF.

The chain links TRBV19 to TRBJ2-7, with 12 bases identical to TRBD1. In germline, CDR1 is LNHDA, CDR2 SQIVND (reference sequence). Trimming cost V 4 bases and J 7 bases; bases outside gene matches: 5. The CDR3 runs to 14 residues. Here the CDR3 reads CASSKGTGGWEQYF. DNA of the CDR3: TGTGCCAGTAGTAAGGGGACAGGGGGCTGGGAGCAGTACTTC.

This chain connects TRBV6-5 to TRBJ2-1; TRBD2 matches at 7 bases. This CDR3 is built from 16 residues. V was pared by 0 bases and J by 2 bases, with 4 bases of the junction left unmatched. Germline-derived CDR1 and CDR2 are MNHEY and SVGAGI. CDR3 in amino acids: CASSYSPSGTYNEQFF. As DNA, the CDR3 is TGTGCCAGCAGTTACTCTCCTAGCGGCACCTACAATGAGCAGTTCTTC.

The rearrangement links TRBV6-2 or TRBV6-3 to TRBJ2-7; D remains ambiguous. Trimming removed 2 bases from V and 11 bases from J, with 13 bases in between. CDR3 length: 12 amino acids. Germline loops: CDR1 MNHEY, CDR2 SVGEGT. The CDR3 sequence is CASSYTHNSEYF. Here the CDR3 DNA reads TGTGCCAGCAGTTACACACACAACTCTGAGTACTTC.

The chain carries TRBV18 and TRBJ1-4, with a tentative D call TRBD1 (5 bases). Trimming removed 1 base from V and 7 bases from J, with 13 bases in between. The germline V gene encodes CDR1 KGHSH and CDR2 LQKENI. The CDR3 runs 15 residues. CDR3 region: CASSPLSGGAEKLFF. The CDR3 bases are TGTGCCAGCTCACCACTGTCGGGGGGTGCTGAAAAACTGTTTTTT. Full variable domain (remainder filled in from reference TRBV18 and TRBJ1-4): NAGVMQNPRHLVRRRGQEARLRCSPMKGHSHVYWYRQLPEEGLKFMVYLQKENIIDESGMPKERFSAEFPKEGPSILRIQQVVRGDSAAYFCASSPLSGGAEKLFFGSGTQLSVL.

This clone showed up just once. The rearrangement links TRBV21-1 to TRBJ1-1; the table calls TRBD1, which could not be checked here. TRBV21-1 is described as a pseudogene. This CDR3 spans 20 amino acids. CDR3 DNA sequence: TGTGCCAGCAGCAAGTACTTGCCAAGCCGGGACAGGGAACGGGACACTGAAGCTTTCTTT. This encodes CASSKYLPSRDRERDTEAFF.

V usage is TRBV4-1 and J usage is TRBJ1-4; D remains ambiguous. This CDR3 spans 14 amino acids. CDR1 MGHRA and CDR2 YSYEKL come from the germline V gene. V was cut by 4 bases and J by 4 bases, with 10 bases left in between. The CDR3 sequence: CASSPGQLNEKLFF. CDR3 sequence (DNA): TGCGCCAGCAGCCCTGGGCAGCTTAATGAAAAACTGTTTTTT.

J is TRBJ1-1 and V is TRBV5-6; D is uncertain. Trimming stripped 2 bases from V and 1 base from J, with 3 bases between. CDR3 size: 12 residues. CDR1 and CDR2 (germline): SGHDT, YYEEEE. Written as DNA, the CDR3 is TGTGCCAGCAGCTTAAGGAACACTGAAGCTTTCTTT. Protein: CASSLRNTEAFF. The entire variable domain, with the rest obtained from reference TRBV5-6 and TRBJ1-1, is as follows: DAGVTQSPTHLIKTRGQQVTLRCSPKSGHDTVSWYQQALGQGPQFIFQYYEEEERQRGNFPDRFSGHQFPNYSSELNVNALLLGDSALYLCASSLRNTEAFFGQGTRLTVV.

Of note for this clone: A read error is possible here, since a much larger clone lies one base away. The chain recombines TRBV5-4 with TRBJ1-6, with D unresolved. Trimming left V 2 bases short and J 0 bases short, with 6 bases between. Germline V CDR1 and CDR2: SGHNT, YYREEE (reference sequence). CDR3 size: 15 residues. Here the CDR3 DNA reads TGTGCCAGCAGCTTAGGGAGCTCCTATAATTCACCCCTCCACTTT. Its translation is CASSLGSSYNSPLHF.

This chain connects TRBV11-2 to TRBJ2-1; D not certain. V shed 1 base and J shed 0 bases, with 13 bases lying between them. Germline V gives CDR1 SGHAT, CDR2 FQNNGV. The CDR3 loop spans 17 amino acids. The CDR3 loop is CASSLVGRSVSYNEQFF. The CDR3 DNA follows: TGTGCCAGCAGCTTAGTTGGCCGTTCTGTCTCCTACAATGAGCAGTTCTTC.

V is TRBV9 and J is TRBJ1-2, with 11 bases that match TRBD1. CDR1 and CDR2 from the germline V gene are SGDLS and YYNGEE. V shed 2 bases, J shed 5 bases, and the junction held 14 bases outside the gene matches. This CDR3 spans 18 amino acids. The DNA of the CDR3 is TGTGCCAGCAGCGTCAAGCCCTATTCGGGACAGGGGGATTATGGCTACACCTTC. It is translated as CASSVKPYSGQGDYGYTF. Combining the CDR3 with reference TRBV9 and TRBJ1-2 gives the whole variable domain DSGVTQTPKHLITATGQRVTLRCSPRSGDLSVYWYQQSLDQGLQFLIQYYNGEERAKGNILERFSAQQFPDLHSELNLSSLELGDSALYFCASSVKPYSGQGDYGYTFGSGTRLTVV.

The chain recombines TRBV28 with TRBJ2-2, with unresolved D. This CDR3 has 15 residues. Germline V CDR1 and CDR2: MDHEN, SYDVKM. V lost 6 bases and J lost 5, with 16 bases in between. CDR3 bases: TGTGCCAGCAGCTCGGGCAGCCCTGGGACCGGGGAGCTGTTTTTT. Amino acid sequence: CASSSGSPGTGELFF.

V usage is TRBV27 and J usage is TRBJ1-1; possible D gene TRBD1, 6 bases. V lost 2 bases to trimming and J lost 4 bases, with 11 bases between them. The germline V gene encodes CDR1 MNHEY and CDR2 SMNVEV (reference sequence). The CDR3 has 14 amino acids. CDR3 amino acids: CASSLQRGVTEAFF. CDR3 bases: TGTGCCAGCAGTTTACAAAGGGGGGTCACTGAAGCTTTCTTT.

The genes are TRBV7-8 and TRBJ1-1, with D possibly TRBD1 on 5 matching bases. The CDR3 is 14 residues long. Trimming took off 6 bases at V and 1 base at J, with 12 bases between the two ends. The germline CDR1 and CDR2 sequences are SGHVS and FQNEAQ. The CDR3 coding sequence is TGTGCCAGCAGGTCAGGGCGAGGGAACACTGAAGCTTTCTTT. It codes for CASRSGRGNTEAFF.

The chain combines TRBV28 with TRBJ1-5; 9 nucleotides match TRBD1. The CDR3 has 12 residues. J gave up 4 bases and V 10 bases, and 2 bases lay outside the gene matches. Germline CDR1 MDHEN, CDR2 SYDVKM. Here the CDR3 DNA reads TGTGCCACACAGGGGGCAAATCAGCCCCAGCATTTT. Translation gives CATQGANQPQHF.

CDR3 sequence: CASSSRVGEDEKLFF. In DNA form, the CDR3 reads TGTGCCAGCAGTTCCAGGGTAGGGGAGGATGAAAAACTGTTTTTT. The V gene is TRBV5-4, the J gene TRBJ1-4; TRBD1 is a possible D gene (5 bases). CDR1 and CDR2 from the germline V gene are SGHNT and YYREEE (reference sequence). V lost 5 bases and J lost 6, with 17 bases in between. CDR3 length: 15 amino acids.

The gene calls are TRBV28 and TRBJ1-5, with TRBD1 identical over 8 bases. The germline CDR1 and CDR2 sequences are MDHEN and SYDVKM. CDR3 length: 19 residues. V trimming: 2 bases; J trimming: 1 base; junction bases outside the gene matches: 13. As DNA, the CDR3 is TGTGCCAGCAGTTTACAGTGGGACAGGAGGTCATGGAGCAATCAGCCCCAGCATTTT. It yields the protein CASSLQWDRRSWSNQPQHF.

J is TRBJ2-7 and V is TRBV7-6; no firm D call. The germline V gene encodes CDR1 SGHVS and CDR2 FNYEAQ. The V and J ends lost 5 bases and 1 base respectively, with 9 bases between them. This CDR3 region has 13 residues. This chain's CDR3 is CASSPGPSYEQYF. The CDR3 nucleotides are TGTGCCAGCAGCCCCGGTCCGTCCTACGAGCAGTACTTC.

This clone was picked up a small number of times. V and J are TRBV5-6 and TRBJ1-5; D is perhaps TRBD1 (5 bases). CDR1 and CDR2 from the germline V gene are SGHDT and YYEEEE. Deletions cut 0 bases from V and 5 bases from J, with 21 bases between. This CDR3 has 18 residues. The CDR3 is CASSLGELRLGGYQPQHF. CDR3 nucleotides: TGTGCCAGCAGCTTGGGCGAATTACGTTTGGGGGGTTATCAGCCCCAGCATTTT.

The chain couples TRBV7-9 to TRBJ1-6, with D unclear. The germline CDR1 and CDR2 sequences are SEHNR and FQNEAQ (reference sequence). The V and J ends lost 6 bases and 0 bases respectively, with 6 bases between them. This CDR3 has 14 amino acids. CDR3 DNA: TGTGCCAGCAGGCTAAGCTCCTATAATTCACCCCTCCACTTT. Amino acid sequence: CASRLSSYNSPLHF.

The chain is built from TRBV29-1 and TRBJ2-5; 9 positions match TRBD1. Germline CDR1 reads SQVTM; CDR2 reads ANQGSEA. The CDR3 is 15 amino acids. Trimming cost V 6 bases and J 2 bases; bases outside gene matches: 10. CDR3 sequence reads: CSVRPGQGRQETQYF. CDR3 nucleotides: TGCAGCGTCCGCCCGGGACAGGGCCGACAAGAGACCCAGTACTTC.

The V call is TRBV27, the J call TRBJ1-1, with D hard to call. Germline V CDR1 and CDR2: MNHEY, SMNVEV (reference sequence). V was shortened by 0 bases and J by 10 bases, with 15 bases between the two germline ends. This CDR3 contains 14 residues. The chain's CDR3 is CASSLSTDRVGAFF. As DNA, the CDR3 is TGTGCCAGCAGTTTATCGACCGATAGGGTAGGAGCTTTCTTT.

The V and J genes are TRBV5-1 and TRBJ2-7; 7 bases match TRBD2. Germline loops: CDR1 SGHRS, CDR2 YFSETQ. This CDR3 has 15 residues. V lost 0 bases and J lost 1; bases outside the gene matches: 4. CDR3 sequence: CASSLALGGSYEQYF. DNA of the CDR3: TGCGCCAGCAGCTTGGCTCTGGGAGGGTCCTACGAGCAGTACTTC.

The chain uses TRBV5-6 and TRBJ1-4; no firm D call. The V end lost 2 bases, the J end lost 4 bases, and 6 bases lay between the germline ends. Germline V gene lookup returns CDR1 SGHDT and CDR2 YYEEEE. The CDR3 has 13 residues. CDR3 sequence reads: CASSFLSNEKLFF. For the CDR3, the DNA is TGTGCCAGCAGCTTCTTAAGTAATGAAAAACTGTTTTTT.

The chain has TRBV7-3 and TRBJ2-6; TRBD1 matches 10 bases. CDR1 SGHTA and CDR2 FQGTGA come from the germline V gene. The V gene end was trimmed by 5 bases and the J gene end by 2 bases; junction bases not matched to a gene: 12. There are 19 residues in the CDR3. CDR3 protein: CASSTYGTGESPGANVLTF. The CDR3 DNA sequence: TGTGCCAGCAGCACGTACGGGACAGGGGAATCGCCTGGGGCCAACGTCCTGACTTTC.

J is TRBJ1-5 and V is TRBV29-1, with no clear D. Deletions cut 4 bases from V and 1 base from J, with 11 bases between. This CDR3 contains 14 residues. CDR1 SQVTM and CDR2 ANQGSEA come from the germline V gene. The CDR3 spells CSVADGLSNQPQHF. The CDR3 DNA sequence: TGCAGCGTTGCCGACGGACTAAGCAATCAGCCCCAGCATTTT. Full variable domain (missing parts from reference TRBV29-1 and TRBJ1-5): SAVISQKPSRDICQRGTSLTIQCQVDSQVTMMFWYRQQPGQSLTLIATANQGSEATYESGFVIDKFPISRPNLTFSTLTVSNMSPEDSSIYLCSVADGLSNQPQHFGDGTRLSIL.

J is TRBJ2-1 and V is TRBV5-1; D could derive from TRBD1 or TRBD2 (5 bases each). The germline V gene encodes CDR1 SGHRS and CDR2 YFSETQ. Trimming took off 0 bases at V and 3 bases at J, with 19 bases between the two ends. There are 18 residues in the CDR3. The CDR3 nucleotides read TGCGCCAGCAGCTTGGCAGGGCGTACTCAAAGCGGCTACAATGAGCAGTTCTTC. This codes for CASSLAGRTQSGYNEQFF.